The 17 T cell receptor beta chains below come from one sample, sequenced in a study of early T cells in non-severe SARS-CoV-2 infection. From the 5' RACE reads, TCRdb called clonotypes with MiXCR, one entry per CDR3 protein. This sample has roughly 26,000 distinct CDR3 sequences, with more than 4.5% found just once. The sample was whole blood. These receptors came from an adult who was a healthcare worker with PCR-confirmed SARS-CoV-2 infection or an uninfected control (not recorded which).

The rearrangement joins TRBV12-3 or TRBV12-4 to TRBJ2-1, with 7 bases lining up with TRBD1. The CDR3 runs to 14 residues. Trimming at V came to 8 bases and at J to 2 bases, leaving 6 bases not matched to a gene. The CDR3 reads CASLQGLPYNEQFF. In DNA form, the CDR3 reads TGTGCCAGCCTACAGGGGCTTCCCTACAATGAGCAGTTCTTC.

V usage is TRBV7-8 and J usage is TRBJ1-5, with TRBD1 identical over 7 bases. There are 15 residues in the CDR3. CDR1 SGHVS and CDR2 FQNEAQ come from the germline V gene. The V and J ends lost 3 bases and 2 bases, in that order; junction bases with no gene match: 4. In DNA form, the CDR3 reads TGTGCCAGCAGCTTTTTCGACAGGGGCAATCAGCCCCAGCATTTT. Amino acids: CASSFFDRGNQPQHF.

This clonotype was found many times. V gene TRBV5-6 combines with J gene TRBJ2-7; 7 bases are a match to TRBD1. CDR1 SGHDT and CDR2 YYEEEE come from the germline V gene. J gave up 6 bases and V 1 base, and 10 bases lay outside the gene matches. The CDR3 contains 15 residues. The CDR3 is CASSLRQGVGGEQYF. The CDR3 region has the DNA TGTGCCAGCAGCTTGAGACAGGGAGTAGGGGGCGAGCAGTACTTC.

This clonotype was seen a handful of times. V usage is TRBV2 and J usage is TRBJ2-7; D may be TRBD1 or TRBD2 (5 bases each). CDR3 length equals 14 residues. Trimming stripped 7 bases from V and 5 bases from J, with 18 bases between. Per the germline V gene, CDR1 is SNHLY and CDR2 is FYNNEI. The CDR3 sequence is CASTLGGTGDEQYF. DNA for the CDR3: TGTGCCAGCACTCTTGGGGGTACCGGTGACGAGCAGTACTTC.

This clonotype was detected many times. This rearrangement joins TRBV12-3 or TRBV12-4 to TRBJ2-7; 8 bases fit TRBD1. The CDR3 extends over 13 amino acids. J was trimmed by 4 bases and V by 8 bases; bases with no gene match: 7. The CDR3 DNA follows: TGTGCCAGCGGACAGGGAGGCTGGTACGAGCAGTACTTC. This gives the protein CASGQGGWYEQYF.

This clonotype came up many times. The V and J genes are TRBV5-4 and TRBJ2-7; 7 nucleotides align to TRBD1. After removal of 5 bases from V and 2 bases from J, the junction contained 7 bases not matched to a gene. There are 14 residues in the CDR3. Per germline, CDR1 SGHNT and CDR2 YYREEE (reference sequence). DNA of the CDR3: TGTGCCAGCAGTCCGGGGACAGAAACCTACGAGCAGTACTTC. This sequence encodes CASSPGTETYEQYF.

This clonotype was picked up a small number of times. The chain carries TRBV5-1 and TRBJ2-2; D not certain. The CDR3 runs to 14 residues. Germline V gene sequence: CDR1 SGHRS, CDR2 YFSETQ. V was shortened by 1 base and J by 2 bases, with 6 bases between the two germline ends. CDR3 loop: CASSLSSNTGELFF. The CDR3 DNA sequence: TGCGCCAGCAGCTTGTCCTCCAACACCGGGGAGCTGTTTTTT.

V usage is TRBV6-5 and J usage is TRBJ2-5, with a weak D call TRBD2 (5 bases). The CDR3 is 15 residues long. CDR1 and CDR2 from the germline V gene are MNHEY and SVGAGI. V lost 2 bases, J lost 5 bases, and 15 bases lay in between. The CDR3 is CASSYEGRRQETQYF. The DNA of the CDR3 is TGTGCCAGCAGTTACGAGGGCAGGCGGCAGGAGACCCAGTACTTC.

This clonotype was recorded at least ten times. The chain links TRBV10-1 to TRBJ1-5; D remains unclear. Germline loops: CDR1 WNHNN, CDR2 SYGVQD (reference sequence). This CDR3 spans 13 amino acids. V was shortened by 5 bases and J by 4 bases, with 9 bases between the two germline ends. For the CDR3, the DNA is TGCGCCAGCAGTTGGGGATTAAATCAGCCCCAGCATTTT. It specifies CASSWGLNQPQHF.

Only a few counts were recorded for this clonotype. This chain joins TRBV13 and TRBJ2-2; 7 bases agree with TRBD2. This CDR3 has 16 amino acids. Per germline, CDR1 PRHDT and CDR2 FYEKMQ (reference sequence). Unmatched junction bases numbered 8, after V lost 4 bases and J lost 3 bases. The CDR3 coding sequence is TGTGCCAGCAGCTCCCCGCCGGGGAGGGACACCGGGGAGCTGTTTTTT. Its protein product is CASSSPPGRDTGELFF.

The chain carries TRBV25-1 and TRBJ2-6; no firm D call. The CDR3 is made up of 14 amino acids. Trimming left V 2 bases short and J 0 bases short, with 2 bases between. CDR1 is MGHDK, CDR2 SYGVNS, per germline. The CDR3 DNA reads TGTGCCAGCAGTGAAGCCTCTGGGGCCAACGTCCTGACTTTC. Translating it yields CASSEASGANVLTF.

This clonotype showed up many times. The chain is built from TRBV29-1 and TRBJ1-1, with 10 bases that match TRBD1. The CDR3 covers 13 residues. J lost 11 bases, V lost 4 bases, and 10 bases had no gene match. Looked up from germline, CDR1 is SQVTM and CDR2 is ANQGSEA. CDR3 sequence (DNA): TGCAGCGTTGTTCGGGACAGGGGTCGTCGGGCTTTCTTT. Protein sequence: CSVVRDRGRRAFF. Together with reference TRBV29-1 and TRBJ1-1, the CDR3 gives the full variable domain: SAVISQKPSRDICQRGTSLTIQCQVDSQVTMMFWYRQQPGQSLTLIATANQGSEATYESGFVIDKFPISRPNLTFSTLTVSNMSPEDSSIYLCSVVRDRGRRAFFGQGTRLTVV.

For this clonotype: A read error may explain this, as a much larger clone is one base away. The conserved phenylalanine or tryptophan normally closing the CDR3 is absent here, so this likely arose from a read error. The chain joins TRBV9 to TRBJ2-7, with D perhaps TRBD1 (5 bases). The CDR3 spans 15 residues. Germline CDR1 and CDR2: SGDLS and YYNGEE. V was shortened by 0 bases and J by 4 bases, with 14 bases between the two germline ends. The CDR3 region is CASSVAIGAGYEQYS. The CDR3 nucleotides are TGTGCCAGCAGCGTAGCGATAGGGGCAGGGTACGAGCAGTACTCC.

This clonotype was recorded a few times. The CDR3, as DNA: TGCAGCACGACGACAGGAGGCGTTAACACTGAAGCTTTCTTT. It specifies CSTTTGGVNTEAFF. V is TRBV29-1 and J is TRBJ1-1; tentatively, D is TRBD1 (6 bases). Germline CDR1 and CDR2: SQVTM and ANQGSEA. This CDR3 has 14 amino acids. V lost 8 bases and J 2 bases, leaving 18 bases between the germline ends.

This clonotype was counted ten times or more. DNA of the CDR3: TGTGCCAGCAGTTTTCATGGGGGGCGCTACTACGAGCAGTACTTC. Translation: CASSFHGGRYYEQYF. The chain uses TRBV12-3 or TRBV12-4 and TRBJ2-7; D may correspond to TRBD1 or TRBD2 (6 bases each). With 3 bases removed from V and 3 bases from J, the gap between germline ends came to 15 bases. This CDR3 region has 15 residues.

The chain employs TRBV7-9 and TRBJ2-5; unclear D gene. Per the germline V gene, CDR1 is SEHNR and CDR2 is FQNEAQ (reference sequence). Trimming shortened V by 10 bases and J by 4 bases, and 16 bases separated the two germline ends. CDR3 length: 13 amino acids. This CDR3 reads CATDPGFRETQYF. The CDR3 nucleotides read TGTGCCACCGACCCGGGCTTTCGAGAGACCCAGTACTTC.

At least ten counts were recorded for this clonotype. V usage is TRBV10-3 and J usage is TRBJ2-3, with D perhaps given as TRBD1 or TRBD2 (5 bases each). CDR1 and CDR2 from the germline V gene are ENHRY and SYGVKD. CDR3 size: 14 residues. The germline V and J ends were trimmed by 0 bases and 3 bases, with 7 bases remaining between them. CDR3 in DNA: TGTGCCATCAGTGAGTCGGGACGGACAGATACGCAGTATTTT. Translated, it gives CAISESGRTDTQYF.